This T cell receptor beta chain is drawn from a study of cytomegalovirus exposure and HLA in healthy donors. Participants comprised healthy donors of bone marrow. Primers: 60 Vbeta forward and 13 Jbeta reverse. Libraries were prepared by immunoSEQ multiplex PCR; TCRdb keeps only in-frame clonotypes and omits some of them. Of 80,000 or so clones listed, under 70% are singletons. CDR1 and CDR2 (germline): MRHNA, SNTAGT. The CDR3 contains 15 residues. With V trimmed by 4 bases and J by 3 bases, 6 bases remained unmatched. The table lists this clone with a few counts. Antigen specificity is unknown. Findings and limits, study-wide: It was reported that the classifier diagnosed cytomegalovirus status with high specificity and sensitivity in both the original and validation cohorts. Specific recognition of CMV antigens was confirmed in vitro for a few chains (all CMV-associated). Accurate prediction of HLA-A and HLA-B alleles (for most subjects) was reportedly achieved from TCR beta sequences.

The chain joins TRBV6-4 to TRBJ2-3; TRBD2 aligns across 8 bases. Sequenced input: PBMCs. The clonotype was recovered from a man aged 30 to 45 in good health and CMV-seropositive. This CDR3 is CASSGEAGATDTQYF. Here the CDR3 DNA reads TGTGCCAGCAGTGGCGAAGCGGGAGCGACAGATACGCAGTATTTT.